The next 29 T cell receptor beta chains were all read from a single sample in a study of blood T cell repertoires in COVID-19. Sequencing was performed with immunoSEQ multiplex PCR; in TCRdb, only in-frame clones are kept and a portion is missing. The profile shows a few hundred thousand clones, around 88% of them singletons. The sequenced material came from peripheral blood. Receptor source: a young woman with COVID-19, enrolled during active disease.

The chain combines TRBV29-1 with TRBJ2-2; 8 nucleotides align to TRBD2. The CDR3 is 14 residues long. With V trimmed by 7 bases and J by 4 bases, 8 bases remained unmatched. The germline V gene has CDR1 SQVTM and CDR2 ANQGSEA. As DNA, the CDR3 is TGCAGCGCACTAGCGGACAGAGGCACCGGGGAGCTGTTTTTT. Translation: CSALADRGTGELFF.

The chain is built from TRBV10-3 and TRBJ2-5, with 7 positions matching TRBD1. J gave up 5 bases and V 3 bases, and 3 bases lay outside the gene matches. CDR1 ENHRY and CDR2 SYGVKD come from the germline V gene. The CDR3 has 13 amino acids. Here the CDR3 DNA reads TGTGCCATCAGTGAACGACAGGGTGAGACCCAGTACTTC. As protein: CAISERQGETQYF.

This chain joins TRBV27 and TRBJ1-5; D gene ambiguous. Trimming removed 6 bases from V and 2 bases from J, with 5 bases in between. Germline CDR1 reads MNHEY; CDR2 reads SMNVEV (reference sequence). This CDR3 is 12 amino acids long. Here the CDR3 DNA reads TGTGCCAGCAGGCGGGGCAATCAGCCCCAGCATTTT. Translated, it gives CASRRGNQPQHF.

Only a few counts were recorded for this clone. The chain has TRBV3-1 (or the pseudogene TRBV3-2) and TRBJ2-1; D not resolved. This CDR3 contains 12 residues. V dropped 3 bases and J dropped 12 bases, with 12 bases sitting between them. Germline-derived CDR1 and CDR2 are LGHDT and YNNKEL (reference sequence). The DNA of the CDR3 is TGTGCCAGCAGCCAGGCCGGTGCGGTGCAGTTCTTC. As protein: CASSQAGAVQFF.

J is TRBJ2-5 and V is TRBV5-6; TRBD2 is a possible D gene (5 bases). V was pared by 1 base and J by 1 base, with 8 bases between. The CDR3 runs 14 residues. CDR1 and CDR2 from the germline V gene are SGHDT and YYEEEE. CDR3: CASSLRGIQETQYF. CDR3 DNA sequence: TGTGCCAGCAGCTTGCGAGGGATCCAAGAGACCCAGTACTTC.

For the CDR3, the DNA is TGTGCCAGCAGTTACCGGGAAGCTTTCTTT. It encodes CASSYREAFF. This chain uses TRBV6-5 with TRBJ1-1, with D unresolved. V shed 2 bases and J shed 8 bases, with 3 bases lying between them. There are 10 residues in the CDR3. CDR1 and CDR2 (germline): MNHEY, SVGAGI.

This clone was seen a single time. The J gene is TRBJ1-3, the V gene TRBV6-5, with 8 bases that match TRBD1. Trimming at V came to 4 bases and at J to 7 bases, leaving 12 bases not matched to a gene. Germline CDR1 MNHEY, CDR2 SVGAGI. This CDR3 contains 16 residues. CDR3 sequence reads: CASSSKQGGSRNTIYF. The DNA for the CDR3 is TGTGCCAGCAGTTCGAAACAGGGGGGCTCTAGGAACACCATATATTTT.

The V and J genes are TRBV24-1 and TRBJ1-2, with D perhaps matching TRBD1 (6 bases). The V gene lost 9 bases and the J gene lost 2 bases, with 15 bases spanning the gap. The CDR3 runs 14 residues. The germline V gene has CDR1 KGHDR and CDR2 SFDVKD. As DNA, the CDR3 is TGTGCCACCTCGCTGGACAGTCTAAACTATGGCTACACCTTC. This translates into CATSLDSLNYGYTF.

This chain uses TRBV9 with TRBJ2-1; no reliable D call. This CDR3 spans 14 amino acids. V was shortened by 3 bases and J by 5 bases, with 12 bases between the two germline ends. The germline CDR1 and CDR2 sequences are SGDLS and YYNGEE. The CDR3 region has the DNA TGTGCCAGCAGCGATCACACGGGTGACAATGAGCAGTTCTTC. This encodes CASSDHTGDNEQFF. The whole variable domain, remainder taken from reference TRBV9 and TRBJ2-1, is DSGVTQTPKHLITATGQRVTLRCSPRSGDLSVYWYQQSLDQGLQFLIQYYNGEERAKGNILERFSAQQFPDLHSELNLSSLELGDSALYFCASSDHTGDNEQFFGPGTRLTVL.

The chain couples TRBV19 to TRBJ2-5; D is uncertain. Trimming took 6 bases from V and 0 from J, leaving 11 bases between them. Looked up from germline, CDR1 is LNHDA and CDR2 is SQIVND (reference sequence). The CDR3 covers 14 residues. CDR3 sequence reads: CASRTSEYQETQYF. CDR3 DNA sequence: TGTGCCAGTAGGACATCCGAGTACCAAGAGACCCAGTACTTC.

This rearrangement joins TRBV28 to TRBJ2-1; possibly TRBD2 for D (6 bases). The length of the CDR3 is 16 residues. Between the trimmed V and J ends, which lost 8 bases and 2 bases, there was a span of 19 bases. CDR1 and CDR2 from the germline V gene are MDHEN and SYDVKM. CDR3 sequence: CASSLRVRGAYNEQFF. CDR3 DNA sequence: TGTGCCAGCTCACTACGAGTGCGGGGCGCCTACAATGAGCAGTTCTTC.

The chain carries TRBV27 and TRBJ1-4; 8 bases fit TRBD1. Looked up from germline, CDR1 is MNHEY and CDR2 is SMNVEV (reference sequence). Unmatched junction bases numbered 7, after V lost 8 bases and J lost 8 bases. The CDR3 spans 13 residues. Here the CDR3 DNA reads TGTGCCAGCGGGCGACAGGGGAAGGAAAAACTGTTTTTT. This codes for CASGRQGKEKLFF.

This chain joins TRBV6-1 and TRBJ2-5, with D maybe TRBD2 (5 bases). Deletions cut 1 base from V and 4 bases from J, with 10 bases between. This CDR3 has 14 amino acids. Germline V gene data show CDR1 as MNHNS and CDR2 as SASEGT. The DNA for the CDR3 is TGTGCCAGCAGTGAAGGGACTGTGGGAGAGACCCAGTACTTC. Its translation is CASSEGTVGETQYF.

The V and J genes are TRBV6-6 and TRBJ2-1; 9 nucleotides match TRBD2. V lost 6 bases to trimming and J lost 4 bases; unmatched junction nucleotides: 4. Per germline, CDR1 MNHNY and CDR2 SVGAGI (reference sequence). This CDR3 is 14 amino acids long. CDR3 in DNA: TGTGCCAGCAGCTCTAGCGGGGCTTACAATGAGCAGTTCTTC. Amino acids: CASSSSGAYNEQFF.

The chain combines TRBV5-1 with TRBJ1-2, with 7 positions matching TRBD1. The V and J ends lost 3 bases and 5 bases, in that order; junction bases with no gene match: 1. This CDR3 spans 12 amino acids. Germline values: CDR1 SGHRS, CDR2 YFSETQ. CDR3 bases: TGCGCCAGCAGCTCGGGACAGTATGGCTACACCTTC. Protein: CASSSGQYGYTF.

This clone has a single count. The chain is built from TRBV4-1 and TRBJ1-1; D possibly corresponds to TRBD1 (5 bases). The germline CDR1 and CDR2 sequences are MGHRA and YSYEKL. V lost 1 base and J lost 7, with 10 bases in between. The CDR3 is 13 amino acids. This CDR3 reads CASSQASGNEAFF. The CDR3 region has the DNA TGCGCCAGCAGCCAAGCTTCAGGGAATGAAGCTTTCTTT.

The chain combines TRBV2 with TRBJ1-2; a weak D match, TRBD1 (5 bases). CDR3 length equals 15 residues. V shed 4 bases and J shed 6 bases, with 18 bases lying between them. Germline lookup yields CDR1 SNHLY and CDR2 FYNNEI. The CDR3, as DNA: TGTGCCAGCAGTGGGCTCAGGGCGCCCGGTGATGGCTACACCTTC. Translated: CASSGLRAPGDGYTF.

This chain connects TRBV15 to TRBJ1-1; D ambiguous. CDR1 is LNHNV, CDR2 YYDKDF, per germline (reference sequence). This CDR3 is built from 11 residues. V lost 7 bases and J lost 4, with 7 bases in between. Here the CDR3 reads CATTGGTEAFF. The CDR3 DNA sequence: TGTGCCACCACGGGAGGCACTGAAGCTTTCTTT.

The V gene is TRBV6-5, the J gene TRBJ2-3, with a tentative D call TRBD1 (6 bases). The V gene's germline CDR1 is MNHEY and CDR2 SVGAGI. V lost 6 bases and J lost 4, with 17 bases in between. The CDR3 spans 15 residues. CDR3 in amino acids: CASRLVGGSADTQYF. The CDR3 DNA follows: TGTGCCAGCAGACTCGTAGGGGGTAGCGCAGATACGCAGTATTTT.

This clone was detected a few times. The V call is TRBV5-1, the J call TRBJ1-6; TRBD1 matches at 9 bases. The junction had 5 bases not matched to a gene; V was cut back by 4 bases and J by 3 bases. CDR1 is SGHRS and CDR2 is YFSETQ in the germline V gene. The CDR3 has 16 amino acids. The CDR3 is CASSPKTGGYNSPLHF. Here the CDR3 DNA reads TGCGCCAGCAGCCCAAAGACAGGGGGCTATAATTCACCCCTCCACTTT.

The chain has TRBV6-1 and TRBJ1-1, with D tentatively TRBD1 (6 bases). V shed 3 bases and J shed 2 bases, with 16 bases lying between them. This CDR3 spans 16 amino acids. Germline CDR1 is MNHNS and CDR2 is SASEGT. This CDR3 reads CASSESTGLRNTEAFF. CDR3 nucleotides: TGTGCCAGCAGTGAGTCGACAGGCTTAAGAAACACTGAAGCTTTCTTT.

The V gene is TRBV7-6, the J gene TRBJ1-1, with D unresolved. The CDR3 totals 17 residues. Germline lookup yields CDR1 SGHVS and CDR2 FNYEAQ. Trimming pared 3 bases from V and 1 base from J, leaving 18 bases between. CDR3 DNA: TGTGCCAGCAGCTTGACCCGCGCGGCACGGCAGAACACTGAAGCTTTCTTT. Its translation is CASSLTRAARQNTEAFF.

The J gene is TRBJ1-5, the V gene TRBV19; 11 bases fit TRBD1. The CDR3 length is 15 residues. J lost 2 bases, V lost 7 bases, and 4 bases had no gene match. Germline V gene lookup returns CDR1 LNHDA and CDR2 SQIVND (reference sequence). CDR3 sequence reads: CASTRDRGGNQPQHF. The CDR3 nucleotides read TGTGCCAGTACTAGGGACAGGGGGGGCAATCAGCCCCAGCATTTT.

The rearrangement joins TRBV10-3 to TRBJ2-3, with D maybe TRBD2 (5 bases). CDR1 is ENHRY, CDR2 SYGVKD, per germline. This CDR3 spans 13 amino acids. V shed 0 bases and J shed 11 bases, with 12 bases lying between them. The DNA of the CDR3 is TGTGCCATCAGTGAGTCCGAGACCCGGGAGCAGTATTTT. Protein: CAISESETREQYF.

Regarding this clone: The same CDR3 also results from other DNA sequences found in this sample. This chain uses TRBV18 with TRBJ2-5, with 9 bases that match TRBD1. This CDR3 is built from 14 residues. Looked up from germline, CDR1 is KGHSH and CDR2 is LQKENI. V dropped 3 bases and J dropped 5; count of bases not matched to a gene: 4. CDR3 amino acids: CASSPRDREETQYF. CDR3 nucleotide sequence: TGTGCCAGCTCACCCAGGGACAGGGAGGAGACCCAGTACTTC.

CDR3 nucleotides: TGTGCCAGCAGCTTGAATTTTGCACAGAACTCTGGAGAGACCCAGTACTTC. It codes for CASSLNFAQNSGETQYF. The rearrangement links TRBV5-4 to TRBJ2-5; D is undetermined. There are 17 residues in the CDR3. V was trimmed by 1 base and J by 4 bases, leaving 20 bases between them. Germline V gene lookup returns CDR1 SGHNT and CDR2 YYREEE (reference sequence).

The chain combines TRBV6-5 with TRBJ2-1, with a tentative D call TRBD2 (6 bases). V lost 8 bases, J lost 7 bases, and 21 bases lay in between. The CDR3 consists of 15 residues. Germline values: CDR1 MNHEY, CDR2 SVGAGI. CDR3 protein: CASLHRDPGVNEQFF. For the CDR3, the DNA is TGTGCCAGCCTCCACCGGGACCCGGGGGTAAATGAGCAGTTCTTC.

The V and J genes are TRBV29-1 and TRBJ1-2; tentative D call: TRBD1 (5 bases). The CDR3 spans 14 residues. Trimming shortened V by 5 bases and J by 4 bases, and 17 bases separated the two germline ends. The V gene's germline CDR1 is SQVTM and CDR2 ANQGSEA. CDR3 nucleotide sequence: TGCAGCGTTCGGGGAGGGGACCTCTTCTATGGCTACACCTTC. Translation: CSVRGGDLFYGYTF.

This clone was picked up one time. The chain joins TRBV6-4 to TRBJ1-2; 7 bases fit TRBD1. CDR3 length: 17 amino acids. Germline-derived CDR1 and CDR2 are MRHNA and SNTAGT. V dropped 1 base and J dropped 8; count of bases not matched to a gene: 16. Here the CDR3 DNA reads TGTGCCAGCAGTGACTTTGAGGCACAGGGGCTAATATCGGGCTACACCTTC. It specifies CASSDFEAQGLISGYTF.